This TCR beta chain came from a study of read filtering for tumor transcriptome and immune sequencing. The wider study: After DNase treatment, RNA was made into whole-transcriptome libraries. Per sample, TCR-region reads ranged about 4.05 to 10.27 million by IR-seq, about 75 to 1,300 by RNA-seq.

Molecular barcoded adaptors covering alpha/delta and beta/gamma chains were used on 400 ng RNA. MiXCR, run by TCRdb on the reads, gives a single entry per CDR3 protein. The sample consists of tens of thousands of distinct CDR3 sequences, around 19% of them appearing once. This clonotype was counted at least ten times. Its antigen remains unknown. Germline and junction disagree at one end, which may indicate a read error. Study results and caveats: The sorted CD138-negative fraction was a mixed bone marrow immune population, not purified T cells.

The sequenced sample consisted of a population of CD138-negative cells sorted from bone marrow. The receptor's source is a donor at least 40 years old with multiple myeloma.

The DNA of the CDR3 is TGTGCCAGCAGCTTAAGGGGAGACAGGAGATCTTTTAACTTC. It encodes CASSLRGDRRSFNF. The rearrangement joins TRBV7-8 to TRBJ2-5, with D perhaps TRBD1 (6 bases). Germline loops: CDR1 SGHVS, CDR2 FQNEAQ. The CDR3 totals 14 residues.